This T cell receptor beta chain was identified during a study of blood T cell repertoires in COVID-19. Study information: There were acute and convalescent COVID-19 samples, and they came from the United States, Italy and Spain. Sources were T cells, B-cell-depleted T cells, or PBMCs; the material itself was cDNA or gDNA.

Original methodology: Nucleated cell number was recorded as an estimate derived from reference gene primer amplification. Method: immunoSEQ multiplex PCR; TCRdb's copy keeps in-frame clones and lacks some. The DNA gave D and trimming, while V, J and clone size come from that table. Seen here are about 78,000 clones, about 89% observed once, and the top ten hold roughly 1.9%. J lost 2 bases, V lost 4 bases, and 5 bases had no gene match. Germline-derived CDR1 and CDR2 are SGHNT and YYREEE (reference sequence). The CDR3 is 16 residues long. The sample was peripheral blood. The TCR comes from an older woman with acute or convalescent COVID-19. The V call is TRBV5-4, the J call TRBJ2-1; TRBD1 agrees at 11 bases. The CDR3 nucleotides are TGTGCCAGCAGCCTGCCGGGACAGGGGGCCTACAATGAGCAGTTCTTC. It specifies CASSLPGQGAYNEQFF.